The clone carrying this T cell receptor (beta chain) appeared many times. This sample is drawn from a study of T cells in Graves' hyperthyroidism and ophthalmopathy. Amplification targeted TCR beta CDR3 regions from RNA transcripts. RT-PCR in the first round (using the HTBI primer set) targeted the TCR CDR3. TCRdb reanalysed the multiplex PCR reads using MiXCR and keeps one entry per CDR3 protein. Of about 380,000 distinct CDR3 sequences in the sample, around a sixth were seen once. There are 15 residues in the CDR3. After removal of 1 base from V and 4 bases from J, the junction contained 8 bases not matched to a gene. From germline, CDR1 is SQVTM and CDR2 ANQGSEA.

The V call is TRBV29-1, the J call TRBJ2-3, with 7 bases that match TRBD1. The sequence was obtained from a man aged 18 to 30 with Graves' ophthalmopathy. Sequenced material: blood. CDR3 sequence: CSVEGRQGGPDTQYF. CDR3 coding DNA: TGCAGCGTTGAAGGCCGACAGGGTGGTCCAGATACGCAGTATTTT.